The present T cell receptor beta chain was sequenced within a study of shared clonotypes between healthy human individuals. Study in general: Donors had three CD4 naive, three CD4 memory, two CD8 naive and one CD8 memory plate apiece.

CDR3 size: 15 residues. Germline V lookup: CDR1 ENHRY, CDR2 SYGVKD. The V end was cut by 5 bases, the J end by 0 bases, with 12 bases between. Repertoires were generated with immunoSEQ multiplex PCR, while TCRdb's copy carries only in-frame clones and drops some. The sample holds 950,000 to 1,300,000 clones, about 75% seen once. This clonotype was sampled from a man between 18 and 35 years old in good health. The sample was memory CD4+ T cells sorted from blood. Subset specified: CD45RA-negative fraction. The chain employs TRBV10-3 and TRBJ2-3; D might be TRBD1 (6 bases). This CDR3 reads CAISPGVRSTDTQYF. CDR3 bases: TGTGCCATCAGTCCAGGGGTGAGAAGCACAGATACGCAGTATTTT.